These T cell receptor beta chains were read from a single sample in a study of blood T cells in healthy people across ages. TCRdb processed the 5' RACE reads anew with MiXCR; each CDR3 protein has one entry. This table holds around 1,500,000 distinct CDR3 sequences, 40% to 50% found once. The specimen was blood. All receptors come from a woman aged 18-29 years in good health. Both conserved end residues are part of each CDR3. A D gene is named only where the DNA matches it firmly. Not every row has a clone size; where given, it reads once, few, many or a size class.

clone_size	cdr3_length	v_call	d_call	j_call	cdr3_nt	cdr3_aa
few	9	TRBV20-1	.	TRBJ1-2	TGCAGTGCCCCGGCTGGCTACACCTTC	CSAPAGYTF
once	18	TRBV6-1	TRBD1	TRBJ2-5	TGTGCCAGCAGCCTCCGGCAGGGACAGGTTGGGGTCCAAGAGACCCAGTACTTC	CASSLRQGQVGVQETQYF
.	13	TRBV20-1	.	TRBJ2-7	TGCAATGCTCGGACAGTGACTTTTGGAGAGCAGTACTTC	CNARTVTFGEQYF
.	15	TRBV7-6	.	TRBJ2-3	TGTGCCAGCACCCTTGGCGGGACAAACACAGATACGCAGTATTTT	CASTLGGTNTDTQYF
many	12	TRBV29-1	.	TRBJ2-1	TGCAGCGTCCGTGCAGGCGGGACTGAGCAGTTCTTC	CSVRAGGTEQFF
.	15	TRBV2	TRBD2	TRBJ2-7	TGTGCCAGTAGCCCCTTGACTAGCGGGAGCTACGAGCAGTACTTC	CASSPLTSGSYEQYF
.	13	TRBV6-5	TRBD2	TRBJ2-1	TGTGCCAGCACAGCGGGGGGGCTCAATGAGCAGTTCTTC	CASTAGGLNEQFF
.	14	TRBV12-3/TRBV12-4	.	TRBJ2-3	TGTGCCAGCAGTTTATTATGGCTCGGAGATACGCAGTATTTT	CASSLLWLGDTQYF
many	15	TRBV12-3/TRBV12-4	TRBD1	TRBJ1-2	TGTGCCAGCAGTTATCTTGGGACAGCAGGGCGAGGCTACACCTTC	CASSYLGTAGRGYTF
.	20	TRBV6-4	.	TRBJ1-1	TGTGCCAGCAGTGACTCGGATGAGACAGAACTCAAGAGAATGAACACTGAAGCTTTCTTT	CASSDSDETELKRMNTEAFF
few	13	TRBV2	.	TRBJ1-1	TGTGCCAGCAGTGAGCAGCGGAACACTGAAGCTTTCTTT	CASSEQRNTEAFF
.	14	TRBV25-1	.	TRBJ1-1	TGTGCCAGCAGCGGACTCAAGAGGGGCACTGAAGCTTTCTTT	CASSGLKRGTEAFF
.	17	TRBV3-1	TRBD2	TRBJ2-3	TGTGCCAGCAGCCGGCATGGACGGGAGGGCCCCAAAGATACGCAGTATTTT	CASSRHGREGPKDTQYF
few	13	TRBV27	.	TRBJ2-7	TGTGCCAGCAGAGGTAAACCGGGCTACGAGCAGTACTTC	CASRGKPGYEQYF
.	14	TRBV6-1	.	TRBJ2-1	TGTGCCAGCAGGGAGGGTCACTCCTACAATGAGCAGTTCTTC	CASREGHSYNEQFF
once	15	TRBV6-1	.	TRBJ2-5	TGTGCCAGCAGCGTTCTTGACAGCTCAAAAGAGACCCAGTACTTC	CASSVLDSSKETQYF
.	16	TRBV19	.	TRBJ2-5	TGTGCCAGTAGTATTTACGGGACACGCGCCCAAGAGACCCAGTACTTC	CASSIYGTRAQETQYF
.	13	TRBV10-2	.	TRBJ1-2	TGCGCCAGCAGTGAGCCAGAAAACTATGGCTACACCTTC	CASSEPENYGYTF
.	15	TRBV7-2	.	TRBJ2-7	TGTGCCAGCAGCCCCGTTCAGGGGAGGTCCTACGAGCAGTACTTC	CASSPVQGRSYEQYF
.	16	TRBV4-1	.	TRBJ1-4	TGCGCCAGCAGCCAGCTGTCCGACGTTTCGGTCGAAAAACTGTTTTTT	CASSQLSDVSVEKLFF
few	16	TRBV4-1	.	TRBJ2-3	TGCGCCAGCAGCCAGGACTGGGGAGTAGCGACAGATACGCAGTATTTT	CASSQDWGVATDTQYF
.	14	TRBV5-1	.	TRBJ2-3	TGCGCCAGCACCCAGGGTTCTAGCACAGCTACGCAGTATTTT	CASTQGSSTATQYF
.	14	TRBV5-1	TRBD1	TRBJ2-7	TGCGCCAGCAGCTTGTGGACAGGGGGCGGCGAGCAGTACTTC	CASSLWTGGGEQYF
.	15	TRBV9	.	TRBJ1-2	TGTGCCAGCACCTACGGCTGGGGGGGAGGATATGGCTACACCTTC	CASTYGWGGGYGYTF
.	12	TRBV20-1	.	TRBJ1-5	TGCAGTGTGACCTCAGGCAATCAGCCCCAGCATTTT	CSVTSGNQPQHF
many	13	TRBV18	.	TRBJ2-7	TGTGCCAGCAGCCCCCCCGGCTCCTACGAGCAGTACTTC	CASSPPGSYEQYF
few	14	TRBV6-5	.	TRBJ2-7	TGTGCCAGCAGGGCCCGACCCCAGTCCTACGAGCAGTACTTC	CASRARPQSYEQYF
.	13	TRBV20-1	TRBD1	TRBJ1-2	TGCAGTGCTAGAGAGGGGACAGGGGTTGGCTACACCTTC	CSAREGTGVGYTF
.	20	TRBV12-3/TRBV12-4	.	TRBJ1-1	TGTGCCAGCAGTTTAGTCCCGACGACATACCAGGGGTGGTGGGGCACTGAAGCTTTCTTT	CASSLVPTTYQGWWGTEAFF
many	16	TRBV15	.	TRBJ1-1	TGTGCCACCAGCAGGGCCTCGTGGCAGGGGAACACTGAAGCTTTCTTT	CATSRASWQGNTEAFF
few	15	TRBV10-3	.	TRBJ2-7	TGTGCCATCAGTGGGGAGCGGGACAGTTCCTACGAGCAGTACTTC	CAISGERDSSYEQYF